The 22 T cell receptor beta chains reported below all come from one sample, sequenced in a study of T cell repertoires in cytomegalovirus infection. TCRdb itself ran the reads through MiXCR, one entry per CDR3 protein. Of some 320,000 distinct CDR3 sequences listed, more than 8% were seen once; the top ten hold around 4.5%. What was sequenced was PBMCs. Receptors were obtained from a human donor in good health (CMV status not recorded). Some clones in this sample may be carry-over from other donors' samples.

Many counts were recorded for this clonotype. The chain carries TRBV6-1 and TRBJ1-5, with no clear D. Germline V CDR1 and CDR2: MNHNS, SASEGT. CDR3 size: 14 residues. The V end lost 6 bases, the J end lost 8 bases, and 17 bases lay between the germline ends. Here the CDR3 DNA reads TGTGCCAGCAGCTCAGCGGGCAGTATGAAGCCCCAGCATTTT. This encodes CASSSAGSMKPQHF.

The rearrangement joins TRBV4-3 to TRBJ1-2, with D hard to call. This CDR3 spans 15 amino acids. The germline gives CDR1 LGHNA, CDR2 YSLEER. The ends were cut back, 0 bases at V and 0 bases at J, with 8 bases in the middle. The CDR3 bases are TGCGCCAGCAGCCAAGAACATGTCACTAACTATGGCTACACCTTC. This sequence encodes CASSQEHVTNYGYTF.

This clonotype was seen at least ten times. The gene calls are TRBV7-2 and TRBJ2-3, with D uncertain. CDR1 and CDR2 (germline): SGHTA, FQGNSA. The CDR3 runs to 13 residues. Deletions cut 1 base from V and 6 bases from J, with 8 bases between. CDR3 amino acids: CASSLGLFDTQYF. The DNA for the CDR3 is TGTGCCAGCAGCTTAGGGCTTTTCGATACGCAGTATTTT.

The chain combines TRBV20-1 with TRBJ2-7, with TRBD2 matching over 10 bases. CDR3 size: 16 residues. The trim removed 0 bases at V and 6 bases at J, leaving 11 bases unmatched. The germline gives CDR1 DFQATT, CDR2 SNEGSKA (reference sequence). The CDR3 DNA reads TGCAGTGCTAGAGATAGGCTAGCGGGAGCCCTCCTCGAGCAGTACTTC. Translating it yields CSARDRLAGALLEQYF.

This clonotype showed up just a few times. The chain links TRBV7-8 to TRBJ2-2, with D unclear. CDR3 length equals 13 residues. The germline CDR1 and CDR2 sequences are SGHVS and FQNEAQ. The V end was cut by 4 bases, the J end by 6 bases, with 9 bases between. The CDR3 region is CASSSPPPGELFF. The CDR3 coding sequence is TGTGCCAGCAGCTCACCCCCCCCCGGGGAGCTGTTTTTT.

This chain uses TRBV4-3 with TRBJ1-1; a weak D match, TRBD1 (6 bases). The V end was cut by 6 bases, the J end by 1 base, with 12 bases between. The CDR3 runs to 14 residues. The V gene's germline CDR1 is LGHNA and CDR2 YSLEER. CDR3 sequence reads: CASSKEGGNTEAFF. In nucleotides, the CDR3 is TGCGCCAGCAGTAAGGAGGGGGGGAACACTGAAGCTTTCTTT.

This clonotype has at least ten counts. The chain combines TRBV7-3 with TRBJ2-3; TRBD2 aligns across 8 bases. The germline V gene encodes CDR1 SGHTA and CDR2 FQGTGA. The junction had 11 bases not matched to a gene; V was cut back by 8 bases and J by 4 bases. The CDR3 spans 15 residues. The CDR3 DNA follows: TGTGCCAGCTCGACGCGGGGGGCTAGCGCAGATACGCAGTATTTT. Translation gives CASSTRGASADTQYF.

The sample holds many counts of this clonotype. The V and J genes are TRBV7-9 and TRBJ1-1; D is uncertain. Between the trimmed V and J ends, which lost 0 bases and 0 bases, there was a span of 8 bases. In germline, CDR1 is SEHNR, CDR2 FQNEAQ (reference sequence). CDR3 length: 15 residues. CDR3: CASSLAVTVNTEAFF. The DNA of the CDR3 is TGTGCCAGCAGCTTAGCCGTGACGGTGAACACTGAAGCTTTCTTT.

The J gene is TRBJ1-6, the V gene TRBV6-6; no definite D call. CDR1 MNHNY and CDR2 SVGAGI come from the germline V gene (reference sequence). The CDR3 sequence is 12 residues long. V was cut by 5 bases and J by 11 bases, with 10 bases left in between. Here the CDR3 reads CASSGRRPPLHF. As DNA, the CDR3 is TGTGCCAGCAGTGGACGGCGGCCACCCCTCCACTTT.

This clonotype counts as medium-sized (0.01 to 0.1%). J is TRBJ1-5 and V is TRBV7-2; TRBD1 is a possible D gene (5 bases). The germline gives CDR1 SGHTA, CDR2 FQGNSA. This CDR3 is built from 15 residues. Trimming cost V 5 bases and J 9 bases, with 20 bases left between them. CDR3 protein: CASSPIPGRDPPQHF. CDR3 nucleotide sequence: TGTGCCAGCAGCCCTATCCCGGGGAGGGACCCGCCCCAGCATTTT.

This clonotype has just a few counts. The V gene is TRBV5-6, the J gene TRBJ2-1; 10 bases fit TRBD2. Germline values: CDR1 SGHDT, CDR2 YYEEEE. Losses at the gene ends were 6 bases for V and 6 bases for J; bases not matched to a gene: 18. The CDR3 is made up of 18 amino acids. The CDR3: CASTTEGLLAGIPNEQFF. In nucleotides, the CDR3 is TGTGCCAGCACCACGGAGGGCTTACTAGCGGGGATACCCAATGAGCAGTTCTTC.

The chain employs TRBV11-2 and TRBJ1-2; D might be TRBD1 (5 bases). Germline V CDR1 and CDR2: SGHAT, FQNNGV. V shed 2 bases and J shed 2 bases, with 9 bases lying between them. CDR3 size: 14 residues. CDR3 sequence reads: CASSLTTANYGYTF. CDR3 coding DNA: TGTGCCAGCAGCTTAACGACAGCGAACTATGGCTACACCTTC.

At least ten counts were recorded for this clonotype. J is TRBJ2-5 and V is TRBV7-6; perhaps TRBD2 as D (5 bases). Germline CDR1 SGHVS, CDR2 FNYEAQ. The CDR3 sequence is 14 residues long. V shed 1 base and J shed 3 bases, with 9 bases lying between them. The CDR3 loop reads CASSLGTGKETQYF. CDR3 nucleotide sequence: TGTGCCAGCAGCTTAGGGACTGGAAAAGAGACCCAGTACTTC.

This chain links TRBV27 with TRBJ2-2, with 7 bases aligning to TRBD1. J lost 1 base, V lost 7 bases, and 6 bases had no gene match. Germline lookup yields CDR1 MNHEY and CDR2 SMNVEV (reference sequence). The CDR3 length is 15 residues. The chain's CDR3 is CASKKNRGNTGELFF. In DNA form, the CDR3 reads TGTGCCAGCAAGAAAAACAGGGGGAACACCGGGGAGCTGTTTTTT.

The V gene is TRBV10-3, the J gene TRBJ1-1; no clear D gene. V lost 3 bases and J 0 bases, leaving 11 bases between the germline ends. The CDR3 consists of 15 residues. Germline values: CDR1 ENHRY, CDR2 SYGVKD. The CDR3 DNA is TGTGCCATCAGTGACGAGACAAAAATGAACACTGAAGCTTTCTTT. Protein product: CAISDETKMNTEAFF.

Many counts were recorded for this clonotype. The rearrangement uses TRBV7-2 and TRBJ2-5; D unresolved. With 1 base removed from V and 1 base from J, the gap between germline ends came to 1 base. The germline V gene encodes CDR1 SGHTA and CDR2 FQGNSA. The CDR3 length is 12 residues. The CDR3 nucleotides read TGTGCCAGCAGCTTAGTCCAAGAGACCCAGTACTTC. It translates to CASSLVQETQYF.

There are many counts of this clonotype. This rearrangement joins TRBV20-1 to TRBJ1-6; 7 bases agree with TRBD1. V lost 1 base, J lost 9 bases, and 18 bases stayed unmatched. Germline-derived CDR1 and CDR2 are DFQATT and SNEGSKA (reference sequence). This CDR3 spans 18 amino acids. The CDR3 region has the DNA TGCAGTGCTAGAGGGCTTCGGTTTGCGGCAGGGGGGATTTCACCCCTCCACTTT. Protein product: CSARGLRFAAGGISPLHF.

There are a few counts of this clonotype. This chain uses TRBV6-2 or TRBV6-3 with TRBJ1-1; TRBD1 is a possible D gene (5 bases). Germline V gene data show CDR1 as MNHEY and CDR2 as SVGEGT. V lost 7 bases, J lost 3 bases, and 9 bases lay in between. There are 12 residues in the CDR3. The CDR3: CASTEGYTEAFF. CDR3 bases: TGTGCCAGCACCGAGGGGTACACTGAAGCTTTCTTT.

On this clonotype: A much larger clonotype is one base distant, so this may be a read error. The CDR3 nucleotides are TGCGCCAGCAGCTTGGGACAGGGACATTCCACTAACTATGGCTACATCTTC. It yields the protein CASSLGQGHSTNYGYIF. The chain is built from TRBV5-1 and TRBJ1-2; TRBD1 matches 7 bases. This CDR3 comprises 17 residues. In germline, CDR1 is SGHRS, CDR2 YFSETQ.

The chain joins TRBV12-3 or TRBV12-4 to TRBJ1-4; the match to TRBD1 covers 7 bases. The CDR3 runs to 15 residues. V gave up 3 bases and J gave up 8 bases; unmatched junction bases: 9. The CDR3 here is CASSLGTGVWEKLFF. CDR3 coding DNA: TGTGCCAGCAGTTTGGGCACAGGGGTTTGGGAAAAACTGTTTTTT.

V is TRBV6-2 or TRBV6-3 and J is TRBJ1-4; no definite D call. Trimming cost V 6 bases and J 7 bases, with 21 bases left between them. The CDR3 loop spans 16 amino acids. The V gene's germline CDR1 is MNHEY and CDR2 SVGEGT. The DNA for the CDR3 is TGTGCCAGCAGCACCCAACCAAGGACCAAGTTTGAAAAACTGTTTTTT. Residues: CASSTQPRTKFEKLFF.

The V and J genes are TRBV29-1 and TRBJ2-7; D might be TRBD1 or TRBD2, each matching 5 bases. V lost 4 bases, J lost 3 bases, and 13 bases lay in between. This CDR3 contains 13 residues. Looked up from germline, CDR1 is SQVTM and CDR2 is ANQGSEA. The CDR3 spells CSVVERDRYEQYF. The DNA of the CDR3 is TGCAGCGTTGTTGAGAGGGACCGCTACGAGCAGTACTTC.